This TCR beta chain came from a study of OX40 agonist ivuxolimab in advanced cancers. Germline V CDR1 and CDR2: KGHSH, LQKENI. The CDR3 runs to 15 residues. J was trimmed by 6 bases and V by 8 bases; bases with no gene match: 12. Data came from immunoSEQ multiplex PCR; TCRdb stores just in-frame clones and leaves some out. The sample has under 70,000 clones, 86% seen once. Peripheral blood came from all dose cohorts at three timepoints. Sequenced material: CD4+ or CD8+ T cells sorted from blood, taken in a trial of the OX40 agonist ivuxolimab. The source of this sequence is an adult with an advanced solid tumor such as melanoma, head and neck, liver or kidney cancer. This chain joins TRBV18 and TRBJ2-2; 7 bases are shared with TRBD2. CDR3 in amino acids: CASHQGQAGAGELFF. The CDR3 region has the DNA TGTGCCAGCCACCAAGGTCAGGCGGGAGCCGGGGAGCTGTTTTTT.